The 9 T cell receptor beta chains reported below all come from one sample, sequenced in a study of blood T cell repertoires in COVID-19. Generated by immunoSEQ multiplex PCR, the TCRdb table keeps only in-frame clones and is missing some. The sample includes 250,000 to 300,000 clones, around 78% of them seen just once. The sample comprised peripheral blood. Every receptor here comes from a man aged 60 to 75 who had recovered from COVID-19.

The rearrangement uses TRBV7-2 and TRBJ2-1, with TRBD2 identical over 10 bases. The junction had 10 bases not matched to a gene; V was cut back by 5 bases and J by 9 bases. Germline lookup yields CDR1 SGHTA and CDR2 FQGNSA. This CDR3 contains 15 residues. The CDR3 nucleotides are TGTGCCAGCAGCAAAGGTCCTAGCGGGAGCACTGAGCAGTTCTTC. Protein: CASSKGPSGSTEQFF.

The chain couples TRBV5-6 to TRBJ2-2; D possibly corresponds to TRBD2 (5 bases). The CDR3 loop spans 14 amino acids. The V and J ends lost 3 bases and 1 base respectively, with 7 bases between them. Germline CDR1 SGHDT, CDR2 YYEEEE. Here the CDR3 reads CASSWSGNTGELFF. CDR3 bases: TGTGCCAGCAGCTGGAGCGGGAACACCGGGGAGCTGTTTTTT.

The CDR3 coding sequence is TGTGCCAGCACCCTCATCAGGGGAGGGGACACTGAAGCTTTCTTT. Translated, it gives CASTLIRGGDTEAFF. This chain uses TRBV6-5 with TRBJ1-1, with a possible D match to TRBD1 (6 bases). Germline V CDR1 and CDR2: MNHEY, SVGAGI. This CDR3 is 15 amino acids long. The V end was cut by 7 bases, the J end by 3 bases, with 18 bases between.

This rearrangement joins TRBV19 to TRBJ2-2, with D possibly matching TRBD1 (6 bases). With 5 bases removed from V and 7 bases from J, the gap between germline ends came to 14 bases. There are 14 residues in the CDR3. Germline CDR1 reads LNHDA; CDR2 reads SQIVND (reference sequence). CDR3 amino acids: CASSSGGHVGELFF. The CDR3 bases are TGTGCCAGTAGTTCTGGGGGACACGTCGGGGAGCTGTTTTTT.

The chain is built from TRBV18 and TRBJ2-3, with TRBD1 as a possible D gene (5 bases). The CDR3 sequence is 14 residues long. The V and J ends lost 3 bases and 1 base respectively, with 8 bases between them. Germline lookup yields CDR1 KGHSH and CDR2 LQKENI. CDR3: CASSPGLRTDTQYF. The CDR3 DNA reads TGTGCCAGCTCACCGGGGCTGCGCACAGATACGCAGTATTTT.

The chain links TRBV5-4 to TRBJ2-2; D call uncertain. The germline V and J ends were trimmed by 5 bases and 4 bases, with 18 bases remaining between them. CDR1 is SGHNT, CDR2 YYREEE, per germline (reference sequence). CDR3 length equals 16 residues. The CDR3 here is CASSRPAGSTTGELFF. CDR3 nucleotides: TGTGCCAGCAGTCGACCCGCAGGTTCGACCACCGGGGAGCTGTTTTTT.

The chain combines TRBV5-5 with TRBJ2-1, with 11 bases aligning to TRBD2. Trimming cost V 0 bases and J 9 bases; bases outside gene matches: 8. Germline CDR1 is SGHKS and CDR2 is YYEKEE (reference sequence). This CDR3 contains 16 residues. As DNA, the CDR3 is TGTGCCAGCAGCTTGGTAGCTAGCGGGGGGATTGTTGAGCAGTTCTTC. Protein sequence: CASSLVASGGIVEQFF.

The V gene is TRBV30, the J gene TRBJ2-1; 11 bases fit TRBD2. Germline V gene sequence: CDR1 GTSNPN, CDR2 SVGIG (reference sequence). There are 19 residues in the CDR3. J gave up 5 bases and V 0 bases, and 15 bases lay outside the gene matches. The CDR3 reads CAWSVRSSGRPRADNEQFF. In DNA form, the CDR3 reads TGTGCCTGGAGTGTACGGTCTAGCGGGAGGCCTCGGGCCGACAATGAGCAGTTCTTC.

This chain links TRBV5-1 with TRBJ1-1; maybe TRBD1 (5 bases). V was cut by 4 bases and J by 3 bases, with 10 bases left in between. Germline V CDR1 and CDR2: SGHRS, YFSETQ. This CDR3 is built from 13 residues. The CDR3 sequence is CASSRSGDTEAFF. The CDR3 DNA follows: TGCGCCAGCAGCCGATCGGGGGACACTGAAGCTTTCTTT.